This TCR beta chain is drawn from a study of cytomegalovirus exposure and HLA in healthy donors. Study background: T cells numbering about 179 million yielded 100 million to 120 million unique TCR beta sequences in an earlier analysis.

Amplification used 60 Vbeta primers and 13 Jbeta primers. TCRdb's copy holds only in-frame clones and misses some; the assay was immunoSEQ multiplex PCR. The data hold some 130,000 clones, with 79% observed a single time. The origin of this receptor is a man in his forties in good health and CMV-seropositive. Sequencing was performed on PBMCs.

DNA for the CDR3: TGTGCCAGCAGCTCCCTTAGCGGGAGCCTACCCTACAATGAGCAGTTCTTC. Protein product: CASSSLSGSLPYNEQFF. V is TRBV5-8 and J is TRBJ2-1, with 9 bases matching TRBD2. CDR3 size: 17 residues. The V gene end was trimmed by 3 bases and the J gene end by 2 bases; junction bases not matched to a gene: 9. The V gene's germline CDR1 is SGHTS and CDR2 YDEGEE. The full variable domain, completed using reference TRBV5-8 and TRBJ2-1, is EAGVTQSPTHLIKTRGQQATLRCSPISGHTSVYWYQQALGLGLQFLLWYDEGEERNRGNFPPRFSGRQFPNYSSELNVNALELEDSALYLCASSSLSGSLPYNEQFFGPGTRLTVL.